This TCR beta chain stems from a study of CD4+ T cells in melanoma. There are 14 residues in the CDR3. Trimming pared 6 bases from V and 10 bases from J, leaving 21 bases between. CDR1 SGHTA and CDR2 FQGNSA come from the germline V gene. Method: immunoSEQ multiplex PCR; TCRdb's copy keeps in-frame clones and lacks some. The sample carries about 140,000 clones, over 90% recorded once. The receptor was isolated from a human donor with melanoma. V gene TRBV7-2 combines with J gene TRBJ1-1; D is ambiguous. In DNA, the CDR3 is TGTGCCAGCAGATCCGGACGCTTGGGCTACGGAGCTTTCTTT. The encoded protein is CASRSGRLGYGAFF.